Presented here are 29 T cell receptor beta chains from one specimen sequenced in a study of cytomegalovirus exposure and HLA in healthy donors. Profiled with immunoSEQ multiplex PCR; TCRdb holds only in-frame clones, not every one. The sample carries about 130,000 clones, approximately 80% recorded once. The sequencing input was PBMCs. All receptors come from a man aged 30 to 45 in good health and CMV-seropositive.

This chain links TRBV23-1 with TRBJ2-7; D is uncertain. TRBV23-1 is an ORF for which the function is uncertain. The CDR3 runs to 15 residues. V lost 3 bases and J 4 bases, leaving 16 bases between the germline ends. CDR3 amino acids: CASSHAAQNDYEQYF. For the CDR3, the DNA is TGCGCCAGCAGTCACGCGGCCCAAAACGATTACGAGCAGTACTTC.

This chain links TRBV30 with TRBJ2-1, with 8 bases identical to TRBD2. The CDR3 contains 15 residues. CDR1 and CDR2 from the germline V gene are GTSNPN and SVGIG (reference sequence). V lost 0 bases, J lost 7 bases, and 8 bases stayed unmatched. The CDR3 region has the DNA TGTGCCTGGAGTGTAAGGTTAGCGGGATCGAATGAGCAGTTCTTC. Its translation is CAWSVRLAGSNEQFF.

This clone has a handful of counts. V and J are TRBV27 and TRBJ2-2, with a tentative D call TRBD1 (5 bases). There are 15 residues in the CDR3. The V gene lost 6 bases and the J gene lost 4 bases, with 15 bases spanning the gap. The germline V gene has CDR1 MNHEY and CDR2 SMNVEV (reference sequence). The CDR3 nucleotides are TGTGCCAGCAGGGCCCAGGGTATGGGCACCGGGGAGCTGTTTTTT. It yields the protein CASRAQGMGTGELFF.

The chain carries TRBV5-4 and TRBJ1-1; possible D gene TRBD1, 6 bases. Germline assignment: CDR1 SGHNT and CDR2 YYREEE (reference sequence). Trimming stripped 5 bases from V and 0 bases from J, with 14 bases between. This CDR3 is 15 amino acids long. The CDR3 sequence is CASSLEGGLNTEAFF. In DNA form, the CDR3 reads TGTGCCAGCAGTCTGGAGGGGGGGTTGAACACTGAAGCTTTCTTT.

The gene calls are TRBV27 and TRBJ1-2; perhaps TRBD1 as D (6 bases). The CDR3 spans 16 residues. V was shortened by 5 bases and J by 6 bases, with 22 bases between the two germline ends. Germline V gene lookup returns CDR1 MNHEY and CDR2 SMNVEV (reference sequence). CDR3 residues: CASSPLEGRGRDGYTF. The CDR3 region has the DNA TGTGCCAGCAGTCCCCTCGAGGGCAGGGGTAGAGATGGCTACACCTTC.

The CDR3 region is CASSDTGHPHF. The CDR3, as DNA: TGTGCCAGCAGTGACACGGGACATCCGCATTTT. This sequence joins TRBV2 and TRBJ1-5; D might be TRBD1 (6 bases). The CDR3 loop spans 11 amino acids. Germline-derived CDR1 and CDR2 are SNHLY and FYNNEI. Deletions cut 3 bases from V and 15 bases from J, with 12 bases between.

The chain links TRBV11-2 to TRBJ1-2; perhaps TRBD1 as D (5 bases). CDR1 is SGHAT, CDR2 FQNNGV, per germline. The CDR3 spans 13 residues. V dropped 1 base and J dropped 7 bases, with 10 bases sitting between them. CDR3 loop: CASSLAGGVGYTF. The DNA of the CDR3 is TGTGCCAGCAGCTTAGCAGGAGGGGTTGGCTACACCTTC.

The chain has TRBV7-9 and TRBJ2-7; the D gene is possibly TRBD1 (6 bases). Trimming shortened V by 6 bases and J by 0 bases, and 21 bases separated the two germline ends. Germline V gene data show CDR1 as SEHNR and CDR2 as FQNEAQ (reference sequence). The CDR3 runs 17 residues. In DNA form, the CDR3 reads TGTGCCAGCAGTCCAGGGGTGGAGTTAAGCCGCTCCTACGAGCAGTACTTC. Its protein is CASSPGVELSRSYEQYF.

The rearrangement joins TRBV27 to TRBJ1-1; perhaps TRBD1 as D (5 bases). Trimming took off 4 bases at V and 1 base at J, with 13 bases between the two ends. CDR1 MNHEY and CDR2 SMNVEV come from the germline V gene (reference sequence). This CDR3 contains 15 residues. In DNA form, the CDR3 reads TGTGCCAGCAGTTCACGACAGCCCGGGAACACTGAAGCTTTCTTT. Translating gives CASSSRQPGNTEAFF.

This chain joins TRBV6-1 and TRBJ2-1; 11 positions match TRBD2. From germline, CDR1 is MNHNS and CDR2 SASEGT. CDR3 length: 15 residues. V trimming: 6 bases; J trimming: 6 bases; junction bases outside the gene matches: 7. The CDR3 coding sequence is TGTGCCAGCAGCCCCGCTAGCGGGGGGATCAATGAGCAGTTCTTC. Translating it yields CASSPASGGINEQFF.

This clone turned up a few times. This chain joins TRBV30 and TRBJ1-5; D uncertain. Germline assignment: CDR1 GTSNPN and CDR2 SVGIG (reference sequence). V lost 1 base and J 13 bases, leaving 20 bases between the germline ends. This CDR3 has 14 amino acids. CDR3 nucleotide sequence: TGTGCCTGGAGTGGCCCTGGCAATCCCTTCCCACAGCATTTT. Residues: CAWSGPGNPFPQHF.

In DNA form, the CDR3 reads TGTGCCAGCAGCTCGACTAGCGGGGGAGGTGTAGGGTTAGAGACCCAGTACTTC. Translated, it gives CASSSTSGGGVGLETQYF. The rearrangement links TRBV9 to TRBJ2-5; 12 bases align to TRBD2. Germline V gene data show CDR1 as SGDLS and CDR2 as YYNGEE. Trimming at V came to 4 bases and at J to 4 bases, leaving 14 bases not matched to a gene. The CDR3 length is 18 residues.

CDR3 nucleotides: TGTGCCAGCAGCGAAGGGGGCGCAGCAGATACGCAGTATTTT. It translates to CASSEGGAADTQYF. The chain uses TRBV9 and TRBJ2-3; 7 bases map to TRBD1. CDR1 is SGDLS, CDR2 YYNGEE, per germline. CDR3 size: 14 residues. Unmatched junction bases numbered 5, after V lost 3 bases and J lost 4 bases. The whole variable domain, filled in from reference TRBV9 and TRBJ2-3, reads DSGVTQTPKHLITATGQRVTLRCSPRSGDLSVYWYQQSLDQGLQFLIQYYNGEERAKGNILERFSAQQFPDLHSELNLSSLELGDSALYFCASSEGGAADTQYFGPGTRLTVL.

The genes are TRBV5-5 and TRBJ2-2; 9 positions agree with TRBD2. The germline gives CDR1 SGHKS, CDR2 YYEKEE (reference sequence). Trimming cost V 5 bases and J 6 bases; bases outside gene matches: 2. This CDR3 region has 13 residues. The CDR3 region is CASRREGAGELFF. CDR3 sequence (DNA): TGTGCCAGCAGGCGGGAGGGGGCCGGGGAGCTGTTTTTT.

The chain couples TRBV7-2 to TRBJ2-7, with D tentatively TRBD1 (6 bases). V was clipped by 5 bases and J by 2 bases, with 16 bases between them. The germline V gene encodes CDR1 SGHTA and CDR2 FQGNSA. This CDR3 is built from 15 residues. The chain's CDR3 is CASSRDRFFTYEQYF. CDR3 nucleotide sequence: TGTGCCAGCAGCCGAGACAGGTTTTTTACCTACGAGCAGTACTTC.

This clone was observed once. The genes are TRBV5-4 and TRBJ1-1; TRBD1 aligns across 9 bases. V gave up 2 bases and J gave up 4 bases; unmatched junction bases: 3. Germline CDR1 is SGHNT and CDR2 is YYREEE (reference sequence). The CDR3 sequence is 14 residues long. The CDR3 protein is CASSLDRGGTEAFF. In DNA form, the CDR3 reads TGTGCCAGCAGCTTAGACAGGGGGGGCACTGAAGCTTTCTTT.

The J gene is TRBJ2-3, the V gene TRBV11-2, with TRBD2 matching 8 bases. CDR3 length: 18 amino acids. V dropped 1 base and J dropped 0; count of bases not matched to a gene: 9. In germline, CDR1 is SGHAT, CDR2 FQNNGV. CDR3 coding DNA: TGTGCCAGCAGCTTAGTCCCTTTTAGCGGGACTAGCACAGATACGCAGTATTTT. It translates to CASSLVPFSGTSTDTQYF. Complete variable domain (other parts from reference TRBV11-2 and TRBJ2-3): EAGVAQSPRYKIIEKRQSVAFWCNPISGHATLYWYQQILGQGPKLLIQFQNNGVVDDSQLPKDRFSAERLKGVDSTLKIQPAKLEDSAVYLCASSLVPFSGTSTDTQYFGPGTRLTVL.

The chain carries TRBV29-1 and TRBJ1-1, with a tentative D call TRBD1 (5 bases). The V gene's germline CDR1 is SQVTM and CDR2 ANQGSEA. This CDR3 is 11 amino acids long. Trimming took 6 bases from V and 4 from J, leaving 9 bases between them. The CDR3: CSVDTGTEAFF. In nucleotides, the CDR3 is TGCAGCGTGGACACGGGCACTGAAGCTTTCTTT.

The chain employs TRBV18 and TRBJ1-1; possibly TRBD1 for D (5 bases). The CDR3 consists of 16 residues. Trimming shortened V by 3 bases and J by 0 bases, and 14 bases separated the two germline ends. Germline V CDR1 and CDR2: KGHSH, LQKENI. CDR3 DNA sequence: TGTGCCAGCTCACCGAACACTGGACAACTGAACACTGAAGCTTTCTTT. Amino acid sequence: CASSPNTGQLNTEAFF.

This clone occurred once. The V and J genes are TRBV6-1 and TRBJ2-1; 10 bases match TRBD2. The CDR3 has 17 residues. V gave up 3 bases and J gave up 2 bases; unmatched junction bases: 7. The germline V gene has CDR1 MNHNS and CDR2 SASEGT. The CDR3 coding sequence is TGTGCCAGCAGTGAGAGCTTAGCGGGAGGCCCCTACAATGAGCAGTTCTTC. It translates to CASSESLAGGPYNEQFF.

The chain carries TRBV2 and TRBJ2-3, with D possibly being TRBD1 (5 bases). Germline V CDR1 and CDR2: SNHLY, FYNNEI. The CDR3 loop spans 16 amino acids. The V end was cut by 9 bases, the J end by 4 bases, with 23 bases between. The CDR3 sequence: CASCPGHSTRADTQYF. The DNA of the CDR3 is TGTGCCAGTTGCCCCGGACACTCGACAAGAGCAGATACGCAGTATTTT.

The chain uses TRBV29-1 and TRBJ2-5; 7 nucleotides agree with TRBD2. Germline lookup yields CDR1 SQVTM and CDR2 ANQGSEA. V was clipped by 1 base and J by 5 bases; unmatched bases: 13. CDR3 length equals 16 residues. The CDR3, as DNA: TGCAGCGTTGAAGGGGGGGGGATTGAGAACGGGGAGACCCAGTACTTC. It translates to CSVEGGGIENGETQYF.

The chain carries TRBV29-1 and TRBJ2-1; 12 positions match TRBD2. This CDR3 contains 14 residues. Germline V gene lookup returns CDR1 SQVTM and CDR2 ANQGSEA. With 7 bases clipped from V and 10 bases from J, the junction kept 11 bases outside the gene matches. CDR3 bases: TGCAGCGCCCCCGCTAGCGGGAGGGCCTGGGAGCAGTTCTTC. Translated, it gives CSAPASGRAWEQFF.

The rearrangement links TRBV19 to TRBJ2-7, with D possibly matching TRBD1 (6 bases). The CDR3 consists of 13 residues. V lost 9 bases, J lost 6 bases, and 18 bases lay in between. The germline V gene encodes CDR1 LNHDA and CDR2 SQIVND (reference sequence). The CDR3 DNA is TGTGCCAGCGCCCCCGGGACAAGAGGCGAGCAGTACTTC. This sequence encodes CASAPGTRGEQYF. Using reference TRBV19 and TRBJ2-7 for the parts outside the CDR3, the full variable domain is DGGITQSPKYLFRKEGQNVTLSCEQNLNHDAMYWYRQDPGQGLRLIYYSQIVNDFQKGDIAEGYSVSREKKESFPLTVTSAQKNPTAFYLCASAPGTRGEQYFGPGTRLTVT.

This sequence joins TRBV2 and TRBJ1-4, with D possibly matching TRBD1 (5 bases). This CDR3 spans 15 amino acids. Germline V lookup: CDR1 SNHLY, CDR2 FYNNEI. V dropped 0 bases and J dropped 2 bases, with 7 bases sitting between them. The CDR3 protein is CASSEARGTNEKLFF. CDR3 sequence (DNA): TGTGCCAGCAGTGAAGCCCGGGGGACTAATGAAAAACTGTTTTTT.

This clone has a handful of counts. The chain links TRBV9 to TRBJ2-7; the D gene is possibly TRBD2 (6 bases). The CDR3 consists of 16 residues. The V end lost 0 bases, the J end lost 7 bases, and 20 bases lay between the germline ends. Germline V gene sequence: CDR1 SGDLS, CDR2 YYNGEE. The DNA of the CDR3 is TGTGCCAGCAGCGTAGGCGTGCTAGGGCCCGCGGGGGAGCAGTACTTC. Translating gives CASSVGVLGPAGEQYF.

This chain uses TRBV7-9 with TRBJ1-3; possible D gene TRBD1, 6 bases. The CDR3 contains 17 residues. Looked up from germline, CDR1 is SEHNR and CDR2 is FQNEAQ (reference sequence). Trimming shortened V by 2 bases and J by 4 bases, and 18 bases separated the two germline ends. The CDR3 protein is CASSLTEGGARGNTIYF. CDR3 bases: TGTGCCAGCAGCTTAACTGAAGGGGGGGCGAGAGGAAACACCATATATTTT.

In DNA form, the CDR3 reads TGTGCCAGCAGCTTAGCCGCTCCAGGGCGCACCGGGGAGCTGTTTTTT. As protein: CASSLAAPGRTGELFF. The V and J genes are TRBV11-2 and TRBJ2-2, with D perhaps TRBD1 (5 bases). Trimming shortened V by 1 base and J by 4 bases, and 13 bases separated the two germline ends. Germline V gene sequence: CDR1 SGHAT, CDR2 FQNNGV. The CDR3 has 16 amino acids.

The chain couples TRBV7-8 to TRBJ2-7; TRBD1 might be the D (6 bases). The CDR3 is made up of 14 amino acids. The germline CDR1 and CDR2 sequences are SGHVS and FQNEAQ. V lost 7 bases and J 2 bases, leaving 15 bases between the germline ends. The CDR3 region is CASKGGEKTYEQYF. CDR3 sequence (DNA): TGTGCCAGCAAAGGGGGAGAAAAAACCTACGAGCAGTACTTC.